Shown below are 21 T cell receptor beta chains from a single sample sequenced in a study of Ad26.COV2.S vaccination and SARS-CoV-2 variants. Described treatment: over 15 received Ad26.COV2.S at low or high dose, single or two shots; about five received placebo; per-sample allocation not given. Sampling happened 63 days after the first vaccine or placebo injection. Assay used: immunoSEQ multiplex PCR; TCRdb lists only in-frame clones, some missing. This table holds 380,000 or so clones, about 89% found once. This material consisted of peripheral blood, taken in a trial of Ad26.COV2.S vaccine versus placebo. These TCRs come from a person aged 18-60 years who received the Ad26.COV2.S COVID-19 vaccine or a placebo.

The CDR3 DNA is TGTGCCAGCAGCCAGGAGGGGCCGGCAGATACGCAGTATTTT. Translating it yields CASSQEGPADTQYF. The chain links TRBV4-2 to TRBJ2-3, with a possible D match to TRBD2 (6 bases). Germline V gene lookup returns CDR1 LGHNA and CDR2 YNFKEQ. The CDR3 contains 14 residues. Deletions cut 3 bases from V and 4 bases from J, with 11 bases between.

Here the CDR3 reads CASSPREFSGNTIYF. In DNA form, the CDR3 reads TGTGCCAGCAGCCCCCGTGAGTTCTCTGGAAACACCATATATTTT. The gene calls are TRBV7-9 and TRBJ1-3; the D is unclear. CDR1 is SEHNR and CDR2 is FQNEAQ in the germline V gene (reference sequence). This CDR3 is built from 15 residues. Trimming took 5 bases from V and 0 from J, leaving 11 bases between them.

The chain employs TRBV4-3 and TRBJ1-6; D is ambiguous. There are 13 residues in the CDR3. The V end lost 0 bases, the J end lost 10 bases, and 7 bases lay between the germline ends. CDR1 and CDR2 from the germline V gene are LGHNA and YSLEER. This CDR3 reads CASSQDIESPLHF. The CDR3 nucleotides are TGCGCCAGCAGCCAAGATATCGAATCACCCCTCCACTTT.

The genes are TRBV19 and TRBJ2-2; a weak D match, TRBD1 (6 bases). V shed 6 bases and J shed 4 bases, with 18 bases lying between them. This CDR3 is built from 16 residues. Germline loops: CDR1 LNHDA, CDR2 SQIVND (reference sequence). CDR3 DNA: TGTGCCAGTAGCGACCAGGGGTATTCGGGCACCGGGGAGCTGTTTTTT. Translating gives CASSDQGYSGTGELFF.

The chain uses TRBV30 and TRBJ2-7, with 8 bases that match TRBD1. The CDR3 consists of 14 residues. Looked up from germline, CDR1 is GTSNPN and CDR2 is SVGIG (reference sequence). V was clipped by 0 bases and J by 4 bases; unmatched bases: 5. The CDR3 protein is CAWSVDRDIYEQYF. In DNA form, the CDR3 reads TGTGCCTGGAGTGTGGACAGGGATATTTACGAGCAGTACTTC.

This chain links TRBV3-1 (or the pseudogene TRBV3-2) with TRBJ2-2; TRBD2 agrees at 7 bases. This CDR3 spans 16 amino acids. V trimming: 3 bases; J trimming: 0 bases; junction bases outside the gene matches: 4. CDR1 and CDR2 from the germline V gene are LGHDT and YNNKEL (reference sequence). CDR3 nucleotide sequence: TGTGCCAGCAGCCACCAGCGGGGCTCGAACACCGGGGAGCTGTTTTTT. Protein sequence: CASSHQRGSNTGELFF.

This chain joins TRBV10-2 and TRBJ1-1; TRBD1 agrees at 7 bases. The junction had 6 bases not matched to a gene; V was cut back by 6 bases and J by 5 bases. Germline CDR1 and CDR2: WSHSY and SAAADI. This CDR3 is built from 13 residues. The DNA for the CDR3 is TGCGCCAGCAGAGACAGGGTTTGGACTGAAGCTTTCTTT. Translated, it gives CASRDRVWTEAFF.

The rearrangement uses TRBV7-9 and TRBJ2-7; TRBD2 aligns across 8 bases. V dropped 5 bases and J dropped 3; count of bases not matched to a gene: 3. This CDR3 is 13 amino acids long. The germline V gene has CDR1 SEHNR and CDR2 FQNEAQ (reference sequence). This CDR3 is CASSPGTSYEQYF. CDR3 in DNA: TGTGCCAGCAGCCCCGGGACTAGCTACGAGCAGTACTTC.

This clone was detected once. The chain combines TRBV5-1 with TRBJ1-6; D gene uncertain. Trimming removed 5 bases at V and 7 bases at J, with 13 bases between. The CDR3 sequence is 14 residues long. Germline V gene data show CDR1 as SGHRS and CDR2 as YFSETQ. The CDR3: CASRLGPSNSPLHF. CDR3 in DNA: TGCGCCAGCAGATTAGGACCGTCCAATTCACCCCTCCACTTT.

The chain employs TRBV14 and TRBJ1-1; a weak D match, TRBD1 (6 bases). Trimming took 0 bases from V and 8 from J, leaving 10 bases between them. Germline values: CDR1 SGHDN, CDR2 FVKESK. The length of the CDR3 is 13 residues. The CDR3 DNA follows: TGTGCCAGCAGCCAAGACTTACAGGGAGAAGCTTTCTTT. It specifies CASSQDLQGEAFF.

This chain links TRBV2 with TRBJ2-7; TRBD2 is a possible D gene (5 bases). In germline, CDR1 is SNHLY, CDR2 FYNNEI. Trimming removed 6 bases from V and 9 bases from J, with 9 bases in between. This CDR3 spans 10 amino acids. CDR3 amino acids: CASSGLRQYF. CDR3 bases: TGTGCCAGCAGCGGACTCAGGCAGTACTTC.

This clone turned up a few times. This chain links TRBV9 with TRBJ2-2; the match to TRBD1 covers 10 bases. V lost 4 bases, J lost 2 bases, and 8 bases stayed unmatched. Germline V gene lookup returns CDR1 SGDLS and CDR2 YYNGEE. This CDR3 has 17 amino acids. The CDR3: CASSRRGTGENTGELFF. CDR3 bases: TGTGCCAGCAGCCGGCGGGGGACAGGGGAAAACACCGGGGAGCTGTTTTTT.

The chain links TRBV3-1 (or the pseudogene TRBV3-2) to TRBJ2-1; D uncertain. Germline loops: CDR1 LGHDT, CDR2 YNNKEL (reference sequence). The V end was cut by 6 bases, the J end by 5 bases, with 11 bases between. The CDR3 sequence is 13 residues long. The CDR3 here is CASRFYRDNEQFF. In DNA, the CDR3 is TGTGCCAGCAGGTTTTACAGAGACAATGAGCAGTTCTTC.

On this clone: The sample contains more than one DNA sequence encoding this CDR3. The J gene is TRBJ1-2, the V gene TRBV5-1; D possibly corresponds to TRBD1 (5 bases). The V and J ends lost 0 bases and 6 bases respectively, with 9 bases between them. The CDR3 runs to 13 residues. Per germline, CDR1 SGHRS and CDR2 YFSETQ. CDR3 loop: CASSLGQGDGYTF. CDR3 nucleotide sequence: TGCGCCAGCAGCTTGGGGCAGGGTGATGGCTACACCTTC. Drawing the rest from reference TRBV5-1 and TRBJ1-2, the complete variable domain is KAGVTQTPRYLIKTRGQQVTLSCSPISGHRSVSWYQQTPGQGLQFLFEYFSETQRNKGNFPGRFSGRQFSNSRSEMNVSTLELGDSALYLCASSLGQGDGYTFGSGTRLTVV.

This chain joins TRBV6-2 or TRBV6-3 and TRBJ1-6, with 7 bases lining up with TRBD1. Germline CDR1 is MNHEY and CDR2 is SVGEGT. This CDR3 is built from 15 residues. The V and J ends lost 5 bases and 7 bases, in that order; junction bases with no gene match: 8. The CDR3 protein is CASSADRMRNSPLHF. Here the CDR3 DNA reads TGTGCCAGCAGTGCGGACAGGATGAGGAATTCACCCCTCCACTTT.

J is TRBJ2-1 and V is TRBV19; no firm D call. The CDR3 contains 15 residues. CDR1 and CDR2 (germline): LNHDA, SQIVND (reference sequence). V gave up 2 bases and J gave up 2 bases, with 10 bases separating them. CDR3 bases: TGTGCCAGTAGTATAACCGCGAATCCCTACAATGAGCAGTTCTTC. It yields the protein CASSITANPYNEQFF.

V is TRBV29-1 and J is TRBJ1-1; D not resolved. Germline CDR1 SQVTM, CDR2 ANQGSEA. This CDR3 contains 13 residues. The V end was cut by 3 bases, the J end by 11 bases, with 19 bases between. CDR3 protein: CSVESLGMERAFF. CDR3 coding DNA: TGCAGCGTTGAGTCTTTGGGGATGGAGAGGGCTTTCTTT.

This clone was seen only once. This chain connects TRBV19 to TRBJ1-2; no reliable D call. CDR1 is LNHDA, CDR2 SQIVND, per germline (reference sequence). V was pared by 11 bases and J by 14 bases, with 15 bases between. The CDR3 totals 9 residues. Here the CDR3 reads CAGPEGCTF. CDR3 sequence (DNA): TGTGCCGGCCCGGAGGGTTGTACCTTC.

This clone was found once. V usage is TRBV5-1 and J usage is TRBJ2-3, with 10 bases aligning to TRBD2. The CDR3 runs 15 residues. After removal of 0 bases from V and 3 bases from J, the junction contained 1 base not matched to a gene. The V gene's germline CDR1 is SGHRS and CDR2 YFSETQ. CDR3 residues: CASSLVTSGTDTQYF. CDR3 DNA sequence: TGCGCCAGCAGCTTGGTGACTAGCGGGACAGATACGCAGTATTTT. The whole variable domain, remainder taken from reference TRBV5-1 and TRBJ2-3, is KAGVTQTPRYLIKTRGQQVTLSCSPISGHRSVSWYQQTPGQGLQFLFEYFSETQRNKGNFPGRFSGRQFSNSRSEMNVSTLELGDSALYLCASSLVTSGTDTQYFGPGTRLTVL.

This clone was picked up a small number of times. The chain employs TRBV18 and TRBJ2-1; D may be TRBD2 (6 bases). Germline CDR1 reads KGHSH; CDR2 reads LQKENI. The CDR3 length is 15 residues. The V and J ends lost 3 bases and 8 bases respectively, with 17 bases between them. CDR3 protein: CASSPFGGGMDEQFF. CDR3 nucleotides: TGTGCCAGCTCACCTTTTGGGGGAGGTATGGATGAGCAGTTCTTC.

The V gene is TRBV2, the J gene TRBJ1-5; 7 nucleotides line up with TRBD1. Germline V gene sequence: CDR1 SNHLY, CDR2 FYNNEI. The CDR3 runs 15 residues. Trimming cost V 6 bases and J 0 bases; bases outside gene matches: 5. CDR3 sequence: CASSKQGFSNQPQHF. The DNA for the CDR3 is TGTGCCAGCAGCAAACAGGGGTTTAGCAATCAGCCCCAGCATTTT.